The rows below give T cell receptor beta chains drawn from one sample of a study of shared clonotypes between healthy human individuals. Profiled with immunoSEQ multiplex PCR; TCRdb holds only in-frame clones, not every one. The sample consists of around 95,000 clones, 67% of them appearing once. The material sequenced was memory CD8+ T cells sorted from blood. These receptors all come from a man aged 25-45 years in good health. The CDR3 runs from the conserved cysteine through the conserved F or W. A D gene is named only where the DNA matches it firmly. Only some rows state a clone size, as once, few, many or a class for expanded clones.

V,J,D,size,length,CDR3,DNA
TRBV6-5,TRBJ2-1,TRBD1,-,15,CASSYSGQAYNEQFF,TGTGCCAGCAGTTACTCTGGACAGGCCTACAATGAGCAGTTCTTC
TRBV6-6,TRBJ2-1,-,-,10,CASSLDEQFF,TGTGCCAGCAGTCTCGATGAGCAGTTCTTC
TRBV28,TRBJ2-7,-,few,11,CASSYSYEQYF,TGTGCCAGCAGTTATTCCTACGAGCAGTACTTC
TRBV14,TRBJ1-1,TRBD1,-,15,CASSPLGTANTEAFF,TGTGCCAGCAGCCCGCTAGGGACAGCGAACACTGAAGCTTTCTTT
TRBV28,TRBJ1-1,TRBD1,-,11,CATRQGALAFF,TGTGCCACCAGACAGGGGGCGTTAGCTTTCTTT
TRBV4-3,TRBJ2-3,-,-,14,CASSQEQQTDTQYF,TGCGCCAGCAGCCAAGAACAGCAAACAGATACGCAGTATTTT
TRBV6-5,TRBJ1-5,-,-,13,CASSPTGYQPQHF,TGTGCCAGCAGCCCCACAGGGTATCAGCCCCAGCATTTT
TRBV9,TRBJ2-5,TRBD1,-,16,CASSVAGQGNQETQYF,TGTGCCAGCAGCGTAGCGGGACAGGGGAACCAAGAGACCCAGTACTTC
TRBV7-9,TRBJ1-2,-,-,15,CASSRGTSGIFGYTF,TGTGCCAGCAGCCGGGGAACTTCAGGGATTTTCGGCTACACCTTC
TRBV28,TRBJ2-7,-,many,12,CASSAISYEQYF,TGTGCCAGCAGCGCCATAAGCTACGAGCAGTACTTC
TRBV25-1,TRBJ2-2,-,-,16,CASSEGLTVNTGELFF,TGTGCCAGCAGTGAAGGACTCACCGTAAACACCGGGGAGCTGTTTTTT
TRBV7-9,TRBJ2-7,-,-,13,CASSPDTRYEQYF,TGTGCCAGCAGCCCCGACACACGCTACGAGCAGTACTTC
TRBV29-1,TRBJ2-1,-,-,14,CSVEGAAGENEQFF,TGCAGCGTTGAGGGGGCAGCTGGGGAGAATGAGCAGTTCTTC
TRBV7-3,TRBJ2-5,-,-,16,CATYVQGDVWQETQYF,TGTGCCACCTACGTACAGGGCGATGTATGGCAAGAGACCCAGTACTTC
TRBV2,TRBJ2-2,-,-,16,CASLDGQRGDTGELFF,TGTGCCAGCCTGGACGGCCAGAGGGGGGACACCGGGGAGCTGTTTTTT
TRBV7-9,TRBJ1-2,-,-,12,CASSLMGGRNTF,TGTGCCAGCAGCTTAATGGGGGGAAGAAACACCTTC
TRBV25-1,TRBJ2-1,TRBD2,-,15,CASSDGAGLRNEQFF,TGTGCCAGCAGTGATGGAGCGGGGCTACGCAATGAGCAGTTCTTC
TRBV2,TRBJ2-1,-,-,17,CASSDRAGRKLRNEQFF,TGTGCCAGCAGTGATCGGGCTGGGAGGAAGTTACGTAATGAGCAGTTCTTC
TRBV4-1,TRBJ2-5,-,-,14,CASSQEGREETQYF,TGCGCCAGCAGCCAAGAGGGGCGGGAAGAGACCCAGTACTTC
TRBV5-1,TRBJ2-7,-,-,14,CASSPAGTLYEQYF,TGCGCCAGCAGCCCAGCCGGGACCCTCTACGAGCAGTACTTC
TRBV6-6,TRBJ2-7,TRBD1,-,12,CASSTGVSEQYF,TGTGCCAGCTCCACAGGGGTTAGCGAGCAGTACTTC
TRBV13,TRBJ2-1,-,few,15,CASSLLQVPYNEQFF,TGTGCCAGCAGCTTACTCCAGGTTCCCTACAATGAGCAGTTCTTC
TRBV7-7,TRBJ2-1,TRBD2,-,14,CASSPGLANNEQFF,TGTGCCAGCAGCCCTGGACTAGCCAACAATGAGCAGTTCTTC
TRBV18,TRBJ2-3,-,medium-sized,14,CASSPVLSGGSQYF,TGTGCCAGCTCACCAGTTTTATCGGGGGGCTCGCAGTATTTT
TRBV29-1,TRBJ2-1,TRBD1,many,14,CSGRQGALYNEQFF,TGCAGCGGAAGACAGGGGGCTCTCTACAATGAGCAGTTCTTC
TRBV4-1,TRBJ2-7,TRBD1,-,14,CASSHADRGSEQYF,TGCGCCAGCAGCCATGCCGACAGGGGCAGCGAGCAGTACTTC
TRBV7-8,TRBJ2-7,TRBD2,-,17,CASSLGLAGGRRYEQYF,TGTGCCAGCAGCTTAGGTCTAGCGGGGGGGAGGCGGTACGAGCAGTACTTC
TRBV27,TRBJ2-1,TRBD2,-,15,CASSAGLAGFSRQFF,TGTGCCAGCAGTGCAGGACTAGCGGGATTTAGTCGGCAGTTCTTC
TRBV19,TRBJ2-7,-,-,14,CASSISSTIYEQYF,TGTGCCAGTAGTATATCTAGCACAATCTACGAGCAGTACTTC
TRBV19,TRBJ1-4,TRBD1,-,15,CASSSTGTVGEKLFF,TGTGCCAGTAGTTCGACCGGGACAGTGGGGGAAAAACTGTTTTTT
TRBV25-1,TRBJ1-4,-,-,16,CASSENTGPRREKLFF,TGTGCCAGCAGTGAAAATACGGGCCCCCGGAGGGAAAAACTGTTTTTT
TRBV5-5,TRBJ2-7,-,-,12,CASSPPSGEQYF,TGTGCCAGCAGCCCGCCTTCGGGGGAGCAGTACTTC
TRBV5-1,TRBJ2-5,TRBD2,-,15,CASSLGLAGMETQYF,TGCGCCAGCAGCTTGGGGCTAGCGGGAATGGAGACCCAGTACTTC
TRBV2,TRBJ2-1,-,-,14,CASSENDGYNEQFF,TGTGCCAGCAGTGAAAATGACGGCTACAATGAGCAGTTCTTC
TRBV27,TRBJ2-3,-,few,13,CASNLRRSDTQYF,TGTGCCAGCAACCTCCGGCGGTCAGATACGCAGTATTTT
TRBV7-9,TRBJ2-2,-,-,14,CASSLTVGGGELFF,TGTGCCAGCAGCTTAACAGTAGGCGGCGGGGAGCTGTTTTTT
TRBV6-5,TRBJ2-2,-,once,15,CASSLSPTNTGELFF,TGTGCCAGCAGTTTAAGCCCCACGAACACCGGGGAGCTGTTTTTT
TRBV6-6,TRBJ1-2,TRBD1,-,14,CASSTGGGAYGYTF,TGTGCCAGCAGTACGGGAGGGGGCGCCTATGGCTACACCTTC
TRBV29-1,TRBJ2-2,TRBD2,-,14,CSVSVGGDGGELFF,TGCAGCGTTAGTGTGGGAGGGGATGGCGGGGAGCTGTTTTTT